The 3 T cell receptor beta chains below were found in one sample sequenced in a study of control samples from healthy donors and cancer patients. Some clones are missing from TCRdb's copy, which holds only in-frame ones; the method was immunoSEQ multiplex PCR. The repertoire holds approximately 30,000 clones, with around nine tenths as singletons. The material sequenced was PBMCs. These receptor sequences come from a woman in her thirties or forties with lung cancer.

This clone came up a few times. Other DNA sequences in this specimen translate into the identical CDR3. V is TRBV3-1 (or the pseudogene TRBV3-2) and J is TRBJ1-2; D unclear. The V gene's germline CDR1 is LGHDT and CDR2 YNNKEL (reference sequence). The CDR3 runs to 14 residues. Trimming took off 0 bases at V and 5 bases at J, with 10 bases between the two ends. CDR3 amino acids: CASSQEGLGYGYTF. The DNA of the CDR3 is TGTGCCAGCAGCCAAGAAGGTTTAGGGTATGGCTACACCTTC.

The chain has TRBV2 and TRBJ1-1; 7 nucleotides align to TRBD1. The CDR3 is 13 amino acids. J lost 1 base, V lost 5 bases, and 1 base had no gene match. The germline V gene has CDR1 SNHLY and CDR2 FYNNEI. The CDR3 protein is CASSYRGNTEAFF. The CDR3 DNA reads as TGTGCCAGCAGTTACAGGGGGAACACTGAAGCTTTCTTT.

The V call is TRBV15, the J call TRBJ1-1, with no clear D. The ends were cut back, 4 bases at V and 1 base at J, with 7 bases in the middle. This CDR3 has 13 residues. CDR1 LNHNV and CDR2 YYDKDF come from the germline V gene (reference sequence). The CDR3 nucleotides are TGTGCCACCAGCACCCCTACGAACACTGAAGCTTTCTTT. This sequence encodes CATSTPTNTEAFF.